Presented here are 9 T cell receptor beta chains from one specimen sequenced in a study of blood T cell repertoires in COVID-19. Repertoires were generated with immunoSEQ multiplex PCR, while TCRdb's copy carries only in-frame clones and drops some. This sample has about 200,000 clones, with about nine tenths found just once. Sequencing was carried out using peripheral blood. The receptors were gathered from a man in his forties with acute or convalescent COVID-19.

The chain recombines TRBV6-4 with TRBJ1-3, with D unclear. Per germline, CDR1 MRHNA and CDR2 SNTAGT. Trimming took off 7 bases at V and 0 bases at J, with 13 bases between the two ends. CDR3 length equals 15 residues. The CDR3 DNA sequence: TGTGCCAGCACCGCGAGATCCTGCTCTGGAAACACCATATATTTT. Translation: CASTARSCSGNTIYF.

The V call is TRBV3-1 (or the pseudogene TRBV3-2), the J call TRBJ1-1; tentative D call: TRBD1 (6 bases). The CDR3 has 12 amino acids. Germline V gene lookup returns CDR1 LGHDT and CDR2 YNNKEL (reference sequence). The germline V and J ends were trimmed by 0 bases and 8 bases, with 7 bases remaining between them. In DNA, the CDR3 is TGTGCCAGCAGCCAAGACGGGACAGAAGCTTTCTTT. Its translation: CASSQDGTEAFF.

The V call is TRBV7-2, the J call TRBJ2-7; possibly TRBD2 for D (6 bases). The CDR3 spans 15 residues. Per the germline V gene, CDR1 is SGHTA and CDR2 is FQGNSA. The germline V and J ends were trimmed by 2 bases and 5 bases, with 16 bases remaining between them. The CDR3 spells CASSLSAGGINEQYF. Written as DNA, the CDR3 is TGTGCCAGCAGCTTAAGCGCCGGGGGTATCAACGAGCAGTACTTC.

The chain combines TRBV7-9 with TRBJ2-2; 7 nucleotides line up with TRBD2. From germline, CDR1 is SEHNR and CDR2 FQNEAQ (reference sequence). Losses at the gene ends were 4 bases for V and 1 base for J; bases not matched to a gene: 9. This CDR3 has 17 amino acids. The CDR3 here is CASSWLETSRNTGELFF. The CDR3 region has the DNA TGTGCCAGCAGCTGGCTCGAGACTAGCAGGAACACCGGGGAGCTGTTTTTT.

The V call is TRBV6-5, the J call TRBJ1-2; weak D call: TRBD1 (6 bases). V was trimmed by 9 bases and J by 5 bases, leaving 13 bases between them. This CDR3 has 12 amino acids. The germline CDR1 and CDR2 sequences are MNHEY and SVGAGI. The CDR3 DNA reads TGTGCCAGTCGACAGGCCATTTATGGCTACACCTTC. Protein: CASRQAIYGYTF.

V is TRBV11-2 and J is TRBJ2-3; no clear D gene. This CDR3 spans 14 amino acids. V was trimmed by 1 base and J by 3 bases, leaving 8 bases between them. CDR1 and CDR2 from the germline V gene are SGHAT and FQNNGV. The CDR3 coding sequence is TGTGCCAGCAGCTTAGGTCAAGCAACAGATACGCAGTATTTT. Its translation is CASSLGQATDTQYF.

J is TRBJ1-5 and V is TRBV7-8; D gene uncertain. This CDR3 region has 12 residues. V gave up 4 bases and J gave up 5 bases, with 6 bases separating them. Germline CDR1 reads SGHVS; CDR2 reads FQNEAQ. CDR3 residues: CASSSTDQPQHF. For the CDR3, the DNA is TGTGCCAGCAGCTCCACAGATCAGCCCCAGCATTTT.

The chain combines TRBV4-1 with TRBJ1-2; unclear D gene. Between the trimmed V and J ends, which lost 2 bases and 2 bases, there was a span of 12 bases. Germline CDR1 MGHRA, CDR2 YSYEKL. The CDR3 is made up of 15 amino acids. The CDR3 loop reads CASSQTRGGNYGYTF. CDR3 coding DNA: TGCGCCAGCAGCCAAACCCGAGGAGGGAACTATGGCTACACCTTC.

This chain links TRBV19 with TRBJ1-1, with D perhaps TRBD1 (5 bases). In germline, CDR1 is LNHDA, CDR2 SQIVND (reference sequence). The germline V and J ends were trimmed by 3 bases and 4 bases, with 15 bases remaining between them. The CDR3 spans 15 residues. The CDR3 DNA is TGTGCCAGTAGTATGCCACCGTGGGGCCCCACTGAAGCTTTCTTT. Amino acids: CASSMPPWGPTEAFF.